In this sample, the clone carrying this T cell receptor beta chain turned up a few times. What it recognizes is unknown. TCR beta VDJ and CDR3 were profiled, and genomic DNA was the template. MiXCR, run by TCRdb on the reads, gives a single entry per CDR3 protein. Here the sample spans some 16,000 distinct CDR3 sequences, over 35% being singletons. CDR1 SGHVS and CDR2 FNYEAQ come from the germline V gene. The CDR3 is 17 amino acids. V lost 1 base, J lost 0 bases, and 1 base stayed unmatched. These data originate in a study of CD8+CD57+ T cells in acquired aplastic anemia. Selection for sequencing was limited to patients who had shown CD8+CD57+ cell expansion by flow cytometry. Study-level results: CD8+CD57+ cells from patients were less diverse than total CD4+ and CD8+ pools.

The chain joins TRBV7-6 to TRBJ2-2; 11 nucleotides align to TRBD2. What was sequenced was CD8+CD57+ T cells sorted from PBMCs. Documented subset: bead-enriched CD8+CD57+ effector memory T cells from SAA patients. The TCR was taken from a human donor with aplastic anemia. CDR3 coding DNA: TGTGCCAGCAGCTTAGGTAGCGGGGGGGCGAACACCGGGGAGCTGTTTTTT. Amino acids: CASSLGSGGANTGELFF.